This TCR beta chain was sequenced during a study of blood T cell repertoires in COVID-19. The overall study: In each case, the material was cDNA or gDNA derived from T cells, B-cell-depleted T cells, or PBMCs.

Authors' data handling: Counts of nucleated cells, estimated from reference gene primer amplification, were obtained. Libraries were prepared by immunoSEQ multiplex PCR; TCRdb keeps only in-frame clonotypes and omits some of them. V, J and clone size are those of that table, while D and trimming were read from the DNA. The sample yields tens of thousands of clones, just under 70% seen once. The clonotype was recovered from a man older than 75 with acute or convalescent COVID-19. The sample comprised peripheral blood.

The CDR3 reads CASIGGQNTGELFF. CDR3 bases: TGCGCCAGCATAGGGGGCCAGAACACCGGGGAGCTGTTTTTT. The chain employs TRBV5-1 and TRBJ2-2, with 7 bases matching TRBD1. With 6 bases clipped from V and 1 base from J, the junction kept 3 bases outside the gene matches. CDR3 length equals 14 residues. Germline values: CDR1 SGHRS, CDR2 YFSETQ.